Detailed here is one TCR beta chain. Its antigen is currently unknown. cDNA libraries of TCR beta carried unique molecular identifiers. The source material, about 0.9 to 10 million T cells, gave rise to roughly 500,000 cDNA molecules. MiXCR was run by TCRdb on the PCR reads, yielding one entry per CDR3 protein. The sample shows 600,000 to 700,000 distinct CDR3 sequences, 59% of them seen only once. This CDR3 region has 11 residues. V lost 6 bases and J lost 5, with 9 bases in between. Germline values: CDR1 DFQATT, CDR2 SNEGSKA (reference sequence). These data are taken from a study of post-analysis software for immune sequencing data. Study-wide context: Some patients lacked subtype; others had relapsing-remitting, secondary progressive or progressive-relapsing disease. Study-wide results and limits: Roughly five TRBV segments occurring more often in patients than controls included TRBV5-6, TRBV5-1 and TRBV20-1.

The clonotype was recovered from a girl aged 2 to 10 with multiple sclerosis. The chain uses TRBV20-1 and TRBJ2-3, with no clear D. Material: blood. The CDR3 sequence is CSADSGDTQYF. CDR3 nucleotides: TGCAGTGCCGATTCAGGAGATACGCAGTATTTT.